This T cell receptor beta chain was sequenced during a study of cytomegalovirus exposure and HLA in healthy donors (TCRdb year 2017). Study-level background: An earlier analysis of fewer than 750 of the donors reported under 300 Gb of sequence data and around 120 million unique TCR beta sequences obtained from 150 million to 200 million T cells. Among the roughly 370 genotyped donors, 75% to 90% belonged to the genetic ancestry cluster associated with self-reported Caucasian donors. Class I and class II HLA loci were covered by the typing at four-digit resolution. Typing coverage differed by locus: A, B, C, DRB1 and DQB1 were typed in about 620-640 donors, DQA1 in 500 to 550, DPA1 in some 610, and DPB1 in roughly 470. The later analysis used no new phenotypic data to find candidate immune exposures, relying instead on TCR beta sequences and their occurrence across donors. Donor age, sex, ethnicity and CMV serostatus were compiled alongside the repertoire data. In a later analysis, previously published TCR beta repertoires from 666 donors were re-analyzed and high-resolution HLA genotyping was added so that TCR occurrence patterns could be studied. Five DR-DQ haplotypes were treated as single units for association and clustering because of strong linkage in the cohort. Every discovery cohort repertoire had been produced on one sequencing platform. Along with the approximately 670-subject first cohort, a separate validation cohort of more than 90 different subjects was used. Genome-wide SNP genotypes for about 55% of the 666 donors were used in a later genetic analysis, which treated that subset as a discovery cohort. High-throughput TCR immunosequencing, statistical association of individual TCRs with disease status, and machine learning were combined to predict cytomegalovirus infection status. The study profiled the T cell repertoires of 666 subjects by immunosequencing and related them to cytomegalovirus serostatus. On average, roughly 250,000 unique TCR beta nucleotide sequences were sequenced per donor among 398 genotyped donors of the cohort, with roughly 18% of those sequences being non-productive. An earlier analysis of several hundred of the donors applied high-throughput TCR beta sequencing to assess whether each TCR beta V gene segment acted as functional or pseudogenic. An early release that covered 500 to 800 HLA-typed donors contained 250 to 350 gigabases of sequencing data and tens of millions of unique TCR sequences. The aim of the study was to test whether cataloging public T cell receptors could identify signatures of past pathogen exposure.

For this clone: This clone's antigen is unknown. Within one base of it there is no much larger clone, and no base qualities were kept.

Study-wide conclusions, independent of this receptor: A cluster of highly shared sequence variants was judged likely to be a technical artifact of the sequencing pipeline. A few of the identified cytomegalovirus-associated TCR beta chains were confirmed in vitro to be specific for cytomegalovirus antigens. In a later genetic analysis, fewer N-insertions in productive TCRs were reported among donors in an Asian-associated ancestry cluster than the roughly 700-donor mean. Some IMGT-functional V segments, including TRBV6-2 and TRBV6-3, could not be distinguished by the 87-base-pair reads and were therefore excluded. A later analysis found that HLA-associated TCR beta chains were more clonally expanded and had lower generation probabilities than equally common non-associated chains. In both the original and validation cohorts, the classifier was reported to diagnose cytomegalovirus status with high specificity and sensitivity. The authors suggested that the approach could potentially be extended to other disease states and immunological phenotypes. In a later genetic analysis, a missense DCLRE1C variant was associated with V-gene and J-gene trimming of TCR beta chains, and the association was replicated in an independent cohort. Presence/absence analyses assumed roughly uniform sequencing depth across donors, an assumption that may not hold. Because counts were too low, about 17 rarely observed V segments, including chromosome 9 orphons, were excluded from the earlier analysis of several hundred of the donors. In an earlier analysis of 587 of the donors, most TCR beta V segments appeared in productive rearrangements about 87% or about 30% of the time, broadly matching IMGT annotations. Because HLA typing was unavailable for some donors at each locus, only the typed subset was used in association tests. Across donors, most TCR sequences were observed very rarely, whereas some public TCRs were present in many individuals. A later analysis associated 15,000 to 20,000 TCR beta sequences with specific HLA alleles at a false discovery rate of 0.05. In a later analysis, TCR association rates were found to vary across HLA loci, with the most associated TCRs seen for DRB1 alleles and the fewest for HLA-C alleles. A further reported finding was that TCR beta sequences accurately predicted the HLA-A and HLA-B alleles for most subjects in the first cohort. In this cohort, only TCR beta chains were sequenced, and detectable features were limited by the absence of alpha or paired-chain data. Strong co-occurrence of HLA alleles, especially DR and DQ, made assigning TCR associations to individual alleles difficult. A later analysis reported that several top co-occurrence clusters appeared linked to parvovirus B19, influenza, CMV and Epstein-Barr virus. Linkage disequilibrium might explain the correlated functional status among segregating V segments, but an unknown experimental factor could not be ruled out. In a later analysis, most CMV-associated TCR beta chains were found to appear HLA-restricted, with HLA associations seemingly driven largely by CMV exposure. The only immune exposure information available for the cohort was CMV serostatus. The study gave a list of about 160 TCR beta chains associated with cytomegalovirus.

In total, fewer than 750 healthy bone marrow donors made up the cohort. All cohort members were sampled while nominally healthy, although unrecorded immune exposures were likely present. The donor was CMV seronegative and belonged to the group of 380 or so seronegative cohort members. A peripheral blood sample was collected from each donor, and TCR beta sequencing was performed on peripheral blood mononuclear cells. The Qiagen DNeasy Blood Extraction Kit was used to extract genomic DNA from the blood cell samples. V is trimmed back by 4 bases and J by 1 base, and the junction contains 1 base that no gene match accounts for. The CDR3 has 14 amino acids, counting the end cysteine and phenylalanine. Just the 42-base CDR3 DNA is kept, in frame starting at base 1. CDR1 SGHRS and CDR2 YFSETQ are derived from the germline V gene. Libraries were constructed by the immunoSEQ multiplex PCR assay. A mixture of 60 forward primers for TCR Vbeta segments and 13 reverse primers for TCR Jbeta segments was used in the multiplex PCR. The CDR3 region of rearranged TCR beta genes was amplified from genomic DNA by a multiplex PCR assay. Amplified TCR beta libraries were sequenced as 87-base-pair reads on the Illumina HiSeq System. On the study's bioinformatics: In a later analysis, some 80 million unique TCR beta chains were counted across the roughly 610 repertoires, and around 11 million of these chains were shared by at least two donors. Raw reads were error-corrected and collapsed into unique sequences with a nearest-neighbor algorithm that merged closely related sequences to remove PCR and sequencing errors. Alignment of CDR3 sequences to IMGT reference sequences was used to assign V, D and J gene segments. For a sequence to be retained, a match of at least six nucleotides was required to both a V gene segment and a J gene segment. Rearrangements were classified as productive when the CDR3 lacked stop codons and remained in frame with V and J, and all other rearrangements were classified as non-productive. Following IMGT convention, CDR3 was defined as the stretch from the second conserved V-encoded cysteine up to the conserved J-encoded phenylalanine. In an earlier analysis of approximately 590 of the donors, sequences lacking an unambiguous match to a single V gene segment were excluded. In an earlier analysis of several hundred of the donors, V segments were called functional above 56.7% productive rearrangements and were called segregating when the between-donor standard deviation exceeded 5%. To diagnose cytomegalovirus status from the catalog of TCR beta chain sequences, a statistical classification framework was built. A later analysis assigned V and J genes by comparing TCR nucleotide sequences with IMGT/GENE-DB human TR gene sequences. In a later analysis, CDR3 sequences and most-parsimonious VDJ recombination scenarios were assigned using the TCRdist pipeline. A later analysis defined each TCR beta chain by its CDR3 amino acid sequence plus V-gene family, and excluded reads lacking a unique V-gene family. As a way to deal with suspected cross-contamination and a sequencing artifact, a later analysis dropped roughly 600 nucleotide sequences that were highly shared and had low generation probability. In a later analysis, a clonal expansion index for each public chain was calculated from normalized within-repertoire ranks of inferred template counts. In a later analysis, generation probabilities were computed with a VDJ recombination model fitted to out-of-frame rearrangements, and the resulting probabilities were checked against IGoR. Hypergeometric tests were used in a later analysis to score TCR-TCR, TCR-HLA and TCR-CMV co-occurrence, with a repertoire-size bias correction applied to the TCR pairs. To estimate false discovery rates, a later analysis permuted the HLA or CMV assignments 20 times. In a later analysis, co-occurring TCRs were grouped using DBSCAN, with TCRdist sequence similarity added in when clustering inside HLA-allele-positive subsets. Repertoires with fewer than 30,000 or more than 120,000 public chains were left out of co-occurrence clustering, as were about 5 repertoires with anomalous nucleotide sharing. Here the immuneACCESS table is served through TCRdb, limited to in-frame sequences with V and J called. Missing clones are a known gap in these copies; in checked studies unresolved V genes cover under half, and the rest lacks a known reason. That table supplies the V and J calls and clone size; D and trimming were determined from the DNA. The sample table contains 150,000 or so clones; only one count was recorded for around 67% of them. The top ten clones comprise 1.5% to 2% of the sample.

The chain uses TRBV5-1 and TRBJ2-4; 8 of the junction bases match TRBD2. The sequencing sample was made of PBMCs. This TCR was sampled from a woman aged 18-29 years in good health and CMV-seronegative. The DNA sequence follows: TGCGCCAGCAGCCGGGGGGGGGCCAAAAACATTCAGTACTTC. It encodes CASSRGGAKNIQYF.